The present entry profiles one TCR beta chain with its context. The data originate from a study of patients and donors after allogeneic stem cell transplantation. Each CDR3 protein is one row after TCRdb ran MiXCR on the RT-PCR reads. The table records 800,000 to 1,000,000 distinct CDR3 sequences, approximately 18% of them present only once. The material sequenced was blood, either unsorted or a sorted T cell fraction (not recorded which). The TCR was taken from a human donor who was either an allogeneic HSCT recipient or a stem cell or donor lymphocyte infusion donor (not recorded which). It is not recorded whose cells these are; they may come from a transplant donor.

CDR3 nucleotides: TGCAGTGCTATTCTAGCGGGGGGGATCTACGAGCAGTACTTC. Translated: CSAILAGGIYEQYF. The rearrangement joins TRBV20-1 to TRBJ2-7; 12 bases agree with TRBD2. In germline, CDR1 is DFQATT, CDR2 SNEGSKA (reference sequence). The CDR3 extends over 14 amino acids. V was pared by 4 bases and J by 3 bases, with 4 bases of the junction left unmatched.